This T cell receptor beta chain was retrieved from a study of blood T cell repertoires in COVID-19. Study-level background: Donors in the United States, Italy and Spain gave samples during acute or convalescent COVID-19. T cells, B-cell-depleted T cells, or PBMCs provided the cDNA or gDNA that served as material.

In the study's own analysis: Amplification of reference gene primers was used by the study to estimate nucleated cell counts. Only in-frame clones appear in the TCRdb table, and some are missing; sequencing was by immunoSEQ multiplex PCR. That table furnishes V, J and clone size, whereas the DNA furnished D and trimming. The data show 90,000 to 120,000 clones, around 92% seen once. This clone turned up a few times. Deletions cut 1 base from V and 4 bases from J, with 14 bases between. Germline V CDR1 and CDR2: SEHNR, FQNEAQ (reference sequence). The CDR3 is made up of 16 amino acids. The chain is built from TRBV7-9 and TRBJ2-1; unclear D gene. The sequencing sample was made of peripheral blood. The sequence came from a middle-aged man with active or convalescent COVID-19. Written as DNA, the CDR3 is TGTGCCAGCAGCTTAGAGGCGGCTATGGGTTACAATGAGCAGTTCTTC. This sequence encodes CASSLEAAMGYNEQFF.